These T cell receptor beta chains were read from a single sample in a study of CD8 T cells in Susac syndrome. TCRdb reanalysed the immunoSEQ multiplex PCR reads using MiXCR and keeps one entry per CDR3 protein. The sample gives 100,000 to 150,000 distinct CDR3 sequences, around 86% of which show up once; around 0.5% is in the top ten. The sequenced sample consisted of CD8+ T cells from PBMCs. These receptors came from a human donor with multiple sclerosis. The CDR3 runs from the conserved cysteine through the conserved F or W. The D gene is left open where the match is weak. The size field is filled for only some rows; it gives once, few, many or a size class.

v_gene: TRBV29-1; d_gene: NA; j_gene: TRBJ2-2; abundance: NA; CDR3aa: CSVAAPNTGELFF; CDR3nt: TGCAGCGTTGCCGCCCCGAACACCGGGGAGCTGTTTTTT
v_gene: TRBV19; d_gene: NA; j_gene: TRBJ1-1; abundance: once; CDR3aa: CASSEDSNLNTEAFF; CDR3nt: TGTGCCAGTAGTGAGGACAGTAACTTGAACACTGAAGCTTTCTTT
v_gene: TRBV19; d_gene: NA; j_gene: TRBJ2-2; abundance: few; CDR3aa: CASSPRPGTGELFF; CDR3nt: TGTGCCAGTAGCCCTCGCCCAGGGACCGGGGAGCTGTTTTTT
v_gene: TRBV5-6; d_gene: TRBD2; j_gene: TRBJ2-3; abundance: NA; CDR3aa: CASSWGLAGLSDTDTQYF; CDR3nt: TGTGCCAGCAGCTGGGGACTAGCGGGGCTCAGCGACACAGATACGCAGTATTTT
v_gene: TRBV4-1; d_gene: NA; j_gene: TRBJ2-7; abundance: NA; CDR3aa: CASSQRTDYEQYF; CDR3nt: TGCGCCAGCAGCCAACGGACAGACTACGAGCAGTACTTC
v_gene: TRBV5-4; d_gene: TRBD2; j_gene: TRBJ2-1; abundance: NA; CDR3aa: CASSLGSAGGHNEQFF; CDR3nt: TGTGCCAGCAGCTTGGGATCGGCGGGAGGGCACAATGAGCAGTTCTTC
v_gene: TRBV6-2/TRBV6-3; d_gene: NA; j_gene: TRBJ2-1; abundance: once; CDR3aa: CASSYIGYEQFF; CDR3nt: TGTGCCAGCAGTTATATCGGGTATGAGCAGTTCTTC
v_gene: TRBV5-4; d_gene: TRBD1; j_gene: TRBJ2-1; abundance: NA; CDR3aa: CASSLGGKGQNEQFF; CDR3nt: TGTGCCAGCAGCTTGGGAGGGAAGGGACAGAATGAGCAGTTCTTC
v_gene: TRBV29-1; d_gene: TRBD1; j_gene: TRBJ2-1; abundance: once; CDR3aa: CSVEGGQDLNNEQFF; CDR3nt: TGCAGCGTTGAAGGAGGACAGGACTTAAACAATGAGCAGTTCTTC
v_gene: TRBV27; d_gene: TRBD1; j_gene: TRBJ2-1; abundance: NA; CDR3aa: CASSFQGAYNEQFF; CDR3nt: TGTGCCAGCAGTTTTCAGGGGGCTTACAATGAGCAGTTCTTC
v_gene: TRBV2; d_gene: NA; j_gene: TRBJ1-5; abundance: NA; CDR3aa: CASTEWGPGNQPQHF; CDR3nt: TGTGCCAGCACCGAATGGGGGCCTGGCAATCAGCCCCAGCATTTT
v_gene: TRBV6-5; d_gene: NA; j_gene: TRBJ1-5; abundance: few; CDR3aa: CASSYGVQINQPQHF; CDR3nt: TGTGCCAGCAGTTACGGGGTGCAGATCAATCAGCCCCAGCATTTT
v_gene: TRBV19; d_gene: NA; j_gene: TRBJ1-5; abundance: NA; CDR3aa: CASWDTDGSNQPQHF; CDR3nt: TGTGCCAGTTGGGACACTGACGGGAGCAATCAGCCCCAGCATTTT
v_gene: TRBV4-1; d_gene: NA; j_gene: TRBJ2-1; abundance: once; CDR3aa: CASSQDWVAEPFYSYNEQFF; CDR3nt: TGCGCCAGCAGCCAAGATTGGGTAGCGGAGCCTTTCTACTCCTACAATGAGCAGTTCTTC
v_gene: TRBV7-9; d_gene: NA; j_gene: TRBJ1-4; abundance: few; CDR3aa: CASSHRQDEKLFF; CDR3nt: TGTGCCAGCAGCCATCGACAGGACGAAAAACTGTTTTTT
v_gene: TRBV27; d_gene: TRBD1; j_gene: TRBJ2-1; abundance: NA; CDR3aa: CATSGGTGVNEQFF; CDR3nt: TGTGCCACGTCCGGGGGGACAGGGGTCAATGAGCAGTTCTTC
v_gene: TRBV4-2; d_gene: NA; j_gene: TRBJ1-1; abundance: NA; CDR3aa: CASSQVAIGARVQNTEVFF; CDR3nt: NA
v_gene: TRBV5-4; d_gene: TRBD2; j_gene: TRBJ2-1; abundance: NA; CDR3aa: CASSLIAGSYNEQFF; CDR3nt: TGTGCCAGCAGCCTTATAGCGGGCTCCTACAATGAGCAGTTCTTC
v_gene: TRBV2; d_gene: NA; j_gene: TRBJ2-1; abundance: few; CDR3aa: CASSDRYNEQFF; CDR3nt: TGTGCCAGCAGTGACAGGTACAATGAGCAGTTCTTC
v_gene: TRBV30; d_gene: NA; j_gene: TRBJ1-2; abundance: NA; CDR3aa: CAWSPDRGGYGYTF; CDR3nt: TGTGCCTGGTCCCCTGACAGAGGAGGCTATGGCTACACCTTC
v_gene: TRBV11-3; d_gene: NA; j_gene: TRBJ1-3; abundance: NA; CDR3aa: CASSDWGADTIYF; CDR3nt: TGTGCCAGCAGCGATTGGGGCGCCGACACCATATATTTT
v_gene: TRBV5-1; d_gene: TRBD1; j_gene: TRBJ2-3; abundance: NA; CDR3aa: CASSPDYSRDRPTDTQYF; CDR3nt: TGCGCCAGCAGCCCGGACTACTCCCGGGACAGGCCCACAGATACGCAGTATTTT
v_gene: TRBV30; d_gene: TRBD1; j_gene: TRBJ1-1; abundance: NA; CDR3aa: CAWTTDRGTEAFF; CDR3nt: TGTGCCTGGACGACGGACAGGGGCACTGAAGCTTTCTTT
v_gene: TRBV7-9; d_gene: NA; j_gene: TRBJ2-3; abundance: NA; CDR3aa: CASSLAEAAVDTQYF; CDR3nt: TGTGCCAGCAGCTTAGCGGAAGCGGCGGTAGATACGCAGTATTTT
v_gene: TRBV12-3/TRBV12-4; d_gene: NA; j_gene: TRBJ1-1; abundance: NA; CDR3aa: CASRPSDRRLNTEAFF; CDR3nt: TGTGCCAGCAGGCCTAGCGACAGGAGGTTGAACACTGAAGCTTTCTTT
v_gene: TRBV6-1; d_gene: NA; j_gene: TRBJ1-2; abundance: NA; CDR3aa: CASSELRAGYGYTF; CDR3nt: TGTGCCAGCAGTGAACTCCGGGCTGGCTATGGCTACACCTTC
v_gene: TRBV7-6; d_gene: TRBD1; j_gene: TRBJ2-2; abundance: few; CDR3aa: CASSSPGQYTGELFF; CDR3nt: TGTGCCAGCAGCTCGCCGGGACAGTACACCGGGGAGCTGTTTTTT
v_gene: TRBV19; d_gene: TRBD1; j_gene: TRBJ2-7; abundance: NA; CDR3aa: CATRQGNEQYF; CDR3nt: TGTGCCACTAGACAGGGTAACGAGCAGTACTTC
v_gene: TRBV28; d_gene: NA; j_gene: TRBJ2-7; abundance: NA; CDR3aa: CASSLPSPGGVVEYF; CDR3nt: TGTGCCAGCAGTTTACCTAGTCCGGGGGGCGTCGTGGAGTACTTC
v_gene: TRBV12-3/TRBV12-4; d_gene: NA; j_gene: TRBJ2-1; abundance: NA; CDR3aa: CASSSLAGAGDFNEQFF; CDR3nt: TGTGCCAGCAGTTCTCTGGCGGGGGCAGGGGATTTCAATGAGCAGTTCTTC
v_gene: TRBV29-1; d_gene: NA; j_gene: TRBJ2-6; abundance: NA; CDR3aa: CSVALGLRGAGANVLTF; CDR3nt: TGCAGCGTTGCCCTCGGTTTAAGGGGCGCCGGGGCCAACGTCCTGACTTTC
v_gene: TRBV6-1; d_gene: NA; j_gene: TRBJ2-1; abundance: NA; CDR3aa: CASSELAGPINEQFF; CDR3nt: TGTGCCAGCAGCGAACTGGCGGGCCCAATTAATGAGCAGTTCTTC
v_gene: TRBV13; d_gene: TRBD2; j_gene: TRBJ2-7; abundance: NA; CDR3aa: CASSLRLAGDEQYF; CDR3nt: TGTGCCAGCAGCTTAAGGCTAGCGGGGGACGAGCAGTACTTC
v_gene: TRBV18; d_gene: NA; j_gene: TRBJ2-2; abundance: NA; CDR3aa: CASSPEAGDTGELFF; CDR3nt: TGTGCCAGCTCACCAGAGGCAGGGGACACCGGGGAGCTGTTTTTT
v_gene: TRBV18; d_gene: TRBD1; j_gene: TRBJ1-1; abundance: NA; CDR3aa: CASSPTRGQEKSGAFF; CDR3nt: TGTGCCAGCTCACCTACCCGAGGACAGGAAAAGAGTGGAGCTTTCTTT
v_gene: TRBV30; d_gene: TRBD1; j_gene: TRBJ1-1; abundance: NA; CDR3aa: CAWSVSWDRMNTEAFF; CDR3nt: TGTGCCTGGAGTGTTTCGTGGGACAGGATGAACACTGAAGCTTTCTTT
v_gene: TRBV5-6; d_gene: NA; j_gene: TRBJ2-7; abundance: NA; CDR3aa: CASSRSSGAHEQYF; CDR3nt: TGTGCCAGCAGCCGAAGTTCGGGAGCCCATGAGCAGTACTTC
v_gene: TRBV20-1; d_gene: TRBD2; j_gene: TRBJ2-3; abundance: NA; CDR3aa: CSAHGLAGDTDTQYF; CDR3nt: TGCAGTGCCCACGGACTAGCGGGTGACACAGATACGCAGTATTTT
v_gene: TRBV2; d_gene: NA; j_gene: TRBJ1-2; abundance: once; CDR3aa: CASSSDRSRGYTF; CDR3nt: TGTGCCAGCAGTAGTGACCGAAGCCGTGGCTACACCTTC
v_gene: TRBV4-2; d_gene: NA; j_gene: TRBJ2-1; abundance: NA; CDR3aa: CASSQDPGAYNEQFF; CDR3nt: TGTGCCAGCAGCCAAGATCCAGGGGCCTACAATGAGCAGTTCTTC
v_gene: TRBV2; d_gene: TRBD1; j_gene: TRBJ1-6; abundance: NA; CDR3aa: CASSGTVHNSPLHF; CDR3nt: TGTGCCAGCAGCGGGACAGTTCATAATTCACCCCTCCACTTT
v_gene: TRBV6-1; d_gene: NA; j_gene: TRBJ2-7; abundance: NA; CDR3aa: CASSEWQDHSYEQYF; CDR3nt: TGTGCCAGCAGTGAATGGCAGGATCACTCCTACGAGCAGTACTTC
v_gene: TRBV20-1; d_gene: TRBD1; j_gene: TRBJ2-3; abundance: NA; CDR3aa: CSAIPDRGLTDTQYF; CDR3nt: TGCAGTGCTATCCCGGACAGGGGGTTGACAGATACGCAGTATTTT
v_gene: TRBV4-1; d_gene: NA; j_gene: TRBJ2-1; abundance: NA; CDR3aa: CASSQALNNEQFF; CDR3nt: TGCGCCAGCAGCCAAGCCCTAAACAATGAGCAGTTCTTC
v_gene: TRBV7-6; d_gene: NA; j_gene: TRBJ1-6; abundance: few; CDR3aa: CASSLGGAGNSPLHF; CDR3nt: TGTGCCAGCAGCTTAGGGGGGGCGGGTAATTCACCCCTCCACTTT
v_gene: TRBV5-4; d_gene: NA; j_gene: TRBJ1-2; abundance: NA; CDR3aa: CASSLAPGGGYGYTF; CDR3nt: TGTGCCAGCAGCTTGGCCCCTGGGGGTGGCTATGGCTACACCTTC